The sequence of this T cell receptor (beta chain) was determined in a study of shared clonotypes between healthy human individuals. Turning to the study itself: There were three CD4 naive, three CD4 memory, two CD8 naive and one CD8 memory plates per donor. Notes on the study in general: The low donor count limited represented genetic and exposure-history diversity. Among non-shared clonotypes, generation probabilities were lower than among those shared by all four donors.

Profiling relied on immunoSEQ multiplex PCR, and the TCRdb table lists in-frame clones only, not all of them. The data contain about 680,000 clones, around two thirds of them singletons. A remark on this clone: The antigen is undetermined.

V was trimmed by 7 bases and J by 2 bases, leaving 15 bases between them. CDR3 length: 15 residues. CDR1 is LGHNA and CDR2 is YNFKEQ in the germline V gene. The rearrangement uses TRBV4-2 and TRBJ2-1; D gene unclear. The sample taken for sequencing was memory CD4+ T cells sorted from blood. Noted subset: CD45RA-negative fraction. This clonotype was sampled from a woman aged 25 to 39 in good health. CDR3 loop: CASNSADAPYNEQFF. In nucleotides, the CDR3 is TGTGCCAGCAACTCGGCAGACGCACCCTACAATGAGCAGTTCTTC.